One sample yielded the 27 T cell receptor beta chains listed below, sequenced in a study of shared clonotypes between healthy human individuals. CD45RO-negative cells were positively selected for CCR7, leaving out terminally differentiated effector memory CD45RA+ cells. Assay: immunoSEQ multiplex PCR; the TCRdb copy retains only in-frame clones and omits some. The sample holds about 2.1 million clones, about 94% seen once. Sequencing was performed on naive CD8+ T cells from PBMCs. Every receptor here comes from a man in his late teens or twenties in good health. Some clones in this sample may be carry-over from other donors' samples.

This clone was seen just once. The chain links TRBV28 to TRBJ2-7, with D perhaps matching TRBD1 or TRBD2 (5 bases each). V dropped 3 bases and J dropped 3 bases, with 12 bases sitting between them. CDR1 is MDHEN and CDR2 is SYDVKM in the germline V gene. The CDR3 is 14 residues long. The CDR3: CASSFGTIRYEQYF. The CDR3, as DNA: TGTGCCAGCAGTTTTGGGACGATACGCTACGAGCAGTACTTC.

The chain employs TRBV28 and TRBJ2-7, with 14 bases fitting TRBD2. The junction had 3 bases not matched to a gene; V was cut back by 6 bases and J by 5 bases. CDR3 length: 14 residues. CDR1 and CDR2 from the germline V gene are MDHEN and SYDVKM. CDR3 sequence (DNA): TGTGCCAGCAGGGGACTAGCGGGAGTCCACGAGCAGTACTTC. Translating it yields CASRGLAGVHEQYF.

The chain joins TRBV9 to TRBJ2-1; possible D gene TRBD2, 5 bases. V was trimmed by 0 bases and J by 0 bases, leaving 16 bases between them. Germline CDR1 SGDLS, CDR2 YYNGEE. This CDR3 region has 18 residues. The CDR3 sequence: CASSVEAAGGYSYNEQFF. The CDR3 nucleotides are TGTGCCAGCAGCGTAGAAGCAGCAGGAGGCTACTCCTACAATGAGCAGTTCTTC.

DNA of the CDR3: TGTGCCAGCAGCCGGGGACTAGCCGTCAATGAGCAGTTCTTC. Translation: CASSRGLAVNEQFF. The chain combines TRBV27 with TRBJ2-1; 9 bases fit TRBD2. This CDR3 is built from 14 residues. Germline lookup yields CDR1 MNHEY and CDR2 SMNVEV (reference sequence). V was pared by 6 bases and J by 6 bases, with 6 bases of the junction left unmatched.

V and J are TRBV15 and TRBJ2-2; 8 bases map to TRBD2. V was clipped by 8 bases and J by 5 bases; unmatched bases: 4. Germline V lookup: CDR1 LNHNV, CDR2 YYDKDF (reference sequence). The CDR3 contains 13 residues. The CDR3 DNA follows: TGTGCCACCGGACTAGCAGAGACCGGGGAGCTGTTTTTT. Protein: CATGLAETGELFF. The full variable domain, completed using reference TRBV15 and TRBJ2-2, is DAMVIQNPRYQVTQFGKPVTLSCSQTLNHNVMYWYQQKSSQAPKLLFHYYDKDFNNEADTPDNFQSRRPNTSFCFLDIRSPGLGDTAMYLCATGLAETGELFFGEGSRLTVL.

The V and J genes are TRBV4-1 and TRBJ2-2; TRBD2 agrees at 7 bases. V shed 1 base and J 6 bases; nucleotides not matched to a gene: 20. Germline CDR1 reads MGHRA; CDR2 reads YSYEKL. CDR3 length equals 20 residues. The CDR3: CASSQGTPSGVLGFSGELFF. In nucleotides, the CDR3 is TGCGCCAGCAGCCAAGGGACGCCTAGCGGTGTTCTCGGTTTCTCCGGGGAGCTGTTTTTT.

This clone was observed once. The V and J genes are TRBV7-6 and TRBJ2-5, with 7 bases matching TRBD1. Germline V lookup: CDR1 SGHVS, CDR2 FNYEAQ. V was pared by 4 bases and J by 3 bases, with 8 bases of the junction left unmatched. The CDR3 length is 15 residues. Written as DNA, the CDR3 is TGTGCCAGCAGCTACCTTGCGACAGGGAAAGAGACCCAGTACTTC. This codes for CASSYLATGKETQYF.

The V call is TRBV6-4, the J call TRBJ2-1; D is possibly TRBD2 (6 bases). The germline V and J ends were trimmed by 6 bases and 2 bases, with 11 bases remaining between them. The CDR3 totals 14 residues. Looked up from germline, CDR1 is MRHNA and CDR2 is SNTAGT. The chain's CDR3 is CASSGGNPYNEQFF. CDR3 sequence (DNA): TGTGCCAGCAGCGGCGGGAACCCCTACAATGAGCAGTTCTTC.

V is TRBV2 and J is TRBJ2-2, with 7 bases lining up with TRBD2. The CDR3 runs 15 residues. The ends lost 3 bases at V and 6 bases at J; junction bases unmatched: 7. Germline CDR1 reads SNHLY; CDR2 reads FYNNEI. Here the CDR3 reads CASSDGAGAAGELFF. CDR3 DNA sequence: TGTGCCAGCAGTGACGGGGCGGGAGCGGCCGGGGAGCTGTTTTTT.

The chain employs TRBV9 and TRBJ2-7, with 8 bases fitting TRBD1. The CDR3 totals 14 residues. Germline lookup yields CDR1 SGDLS and CDR2 YYNGEE. Trimming took 3 bases from V and 5 from J; bases not matched to a gene: 7. The CDR3 protein is CASSGQGARDEQYF. In DNA form, the CDR3 reads TGTGCCAGCAGCGGGCAGGGGGCCAGGGACGAGCAGTACTTC.

The V and J genes are TRBV19 and TRBJ2-1, with D tentatively TRBD1 (7 bases). CDR1 and CDR2 (germline): LNHDA, SQIVND (reference sequence). Trimming took 8 bases from V and 4 from J, leaving 18 bases between them. The CDR3 covers 15 residues. For the CDR3, the DNA is TGTGCCAGTTCCGCAGGGGGGCGGGATTACAATGAGCAGTTCTTC. Protein product: CASSAGGRDYNEQFF.

The CDR3 protein is CASSEIYFPNQPQHF. The CDR3 DNA reads TGTGCCAGCAGTGAAATCTACTTTCCCAATCAGCCCCAGCATTTT. The gene calls are TRBV6-1 and TRBJ1-5; the D is unclear. Trimming removed 2 bases from V and 3 bases from J, with 11 bases in between. Germline V gene sequence: CDR1 MNHNS, CDR2 SASEGT. The CDR3 is made up of 15 amino acids.

The chain couples TRBV6-1 to TRBJ1-2; D is perhaps TRBD1 (5 bases). Germline V gene lookup returns CDR1 MNHNS and CDR2 SASEGT. V shed 7 bases and J shed 4 bases, with 16 bases lying between them. This CDR3 has 14 residues. The CDR3 bases are TGTGCCAGCACCCTAGCGGGGACCTCCTATGGCTACACCTTC. This codes for CASTLAGTSYGYTF.

The chain has TRBV4-2 and TRBJ2-7, with D perhaps matching TRBD2 (5 bases). The CDR3 runs 13 residues. V lost 2 bases to trimming and J lost 5 bases, with 10 bases between them. Germline V gene data show CDR1 as LGHNA and CDR2 as YNFKEQ. CDR3 nucleotide sequence: TGTGCCAGCAGCCAATCTAGAGGGCACGAGCAGTACTTC. Translating it yields CASSQSRGHEQYF.

V and J are TRBV4-3 and TRBJ2-1, with TRBD2 as a possible D gene (6 bases). Germline V CDR1 and CDR2: LGHNA, YSLEER. There are 16 residues in the CDR3. V dropped 0 bases and J dropped 5 bases, with 14 bases sitting between them. CDR3 residues: CASSQDIGRQNNEQFF. CDR3 nucleotide sequence: TGCGCCAGCAGCCAAGATATCGGGAGACAGAACAATGAGCAGTTCTTC.

Remarks on this clone: At the DNA level, this CDR3 is encoded by other sequences in the same sample as well. This rearrangement joins TRBV29-1 to TRBJ2-1; no clear D gene. Germline V gene sequence: CDR1 SQVTM, CDR2 ANQGSEA. The CDR3 runs to 10 residues. V dropped 1 base and J dropped 8 bases, with 3 bases sitting between them. CDR3 protein: CSVEGDEQFF. The CDR3 DNA is TGCAGCGTTGAAGGTGATGAGCAGTTCTTC.

The chain carries TRBV29-1 and TRBJ2-2; tentative D call: TRBD1 (5 bases). The CDR3 extends over 13 amino acids. With 5 bases removed from V and 1 base from J, the gap between germline ends came to 8 bases. Germline loops: CDR1 SQVTM, CDR2 ANQGSEA. The CDR3 DNA is TGCAGCGTTTATCAGGGGAACACCGGGGAGCTGTTTTTT. It encodes CSVYQGNTGELFF.

The chain has TRBV19 and TRBJ1-4; TRBD1 aligns across 7 bases. Germline trimming cut 6 bases from V and 6 bases from J; bases unmatched to any gene: 4. Germline V gene lookup returns CDR1 LNHDA and CDR2 SQIVND (reference sequence). This CDR3 comprises 13 residues. CDR3 nucleotide sequence: TGTGCCAGTAGACCGGGGACAGATGAAAAACTGTTTTTT. This sequence encodes CASRPGTDEKLFF.

The J gene is TRBJ1-6, the V gene TRBV6-5, with D possibly matching TRBD1 (5 bases). The CDR3 is 14 amino acids. Trimming stripped 11 bases from V and 5 bases from J, with 16 bases between. Germline lookup yields CDR1 MNHEY and CDR2 SVGAGI. In nucleotides, the CDR3 is TGTGCCTGTCGAGGGGTCGGGGATAATTCACCCCTCCACTTT. This translates into CACRGVGDNSPLHF.

The V call is TRBV7-3, the J call TRBJ2-1, with D maybe TRBD2 (6 bases). CDR1 is SGHTA and CDR2 is FQGTGA in the germline V gene. The CDR3 covers 16 residues. Trimming removed 1 base at V and 5 bases at J, with 15 bases between. The CDR3 here is CASSLRGGPTNNEQFF. In nucleotides, the CDR3 is TGTGCCAGCAGCTTAAGGGGAGGTCCCACTAACAATGAGCAGTTCTTC.

This clone was recorded only once. This chain joins TRBV2 and TRBJ1-4, with a tentative D call TRBD1 (5 bases). The CDR3 consists of 16 residues. V shed 8 bases and J shed 8 bases, with 24 bases lying between them. Germline loops: CDR1 SNHLY, CDR2 FYNNEI. The DNA of the CDR3 is TGTGCCAGCTGCGGCCCCGGGACTTTTGGATGGGAAAAACTGTTTTTT. This translates into CASCGPGTFGWEKLFF.

The chain uses TRBV7-9 and TRBJ2-7, with D perhaps given as TRBD1 or TRBD2 (5 bases each). The CDR3 spans 13 residues. From germline, CDR1 is SEHNR and CDR2 FQNEAQ (reference sequence). V shed 5 bases and J shed 7 bases, with 15 bases lying between them. For the CDR3, the DNA is TGTGCCAGCAGCCCAGAGGGGTCCGAGGAGCAGTACTTC. This translates into CASSPEGSEEQYF.

This chain uses TRBV11-3 with TRBJ2-2; 8 bases are shared with TRBD1. Germline CDR1 SGHNT, CDR2 YENEEA. The V and J ends lost 4 bases and 6 bases, in that order; junction bases with no gene match: 4. The CDR3 consists of 14 residues. The CDR3 here is CASSSRDRPGELFF. The CDR3 DNA is TGTGCCAGCAGCTCCCGGGACAGGCCCGGGGAGCTGTTTTTT.

This chain uses TRBV2 with TRBJ1-1; 9 bases line up with TRBD1. The CDR3 consists of 16 residues. Germline lookup yields CDR1 SNHLY and CDR2 FYNNEI. After removal of 1 base from V and 7 bases from J, the junction contained 10 bases not matched to a gene. The CDR3 here is CASSEVNRGQMIEAFF. The CDR3, as DNA: TGTGCCAGCAGTGAAGTTAACAGGGGGCAGATGATTGAAGCTTTCTTT. Supplemented by reference TRBV2 and TRBJ1-1, the full variable domain reads EPEVTQTPSHQVTQMGQEVILRCVPISNHLYFYWYRQILGQKVEFLVSFYNNEISEKSEIFDDQFSVERPDGSNFTLKIRSTKLEDSAMYFCASSEVNRGQMIEAFFGQGTRLTVV.

This chain links TRBV6-1 with TRBJ2-3; TRBD1 or TRBD2 may be the D gene (5 bases each). This CDR3 contains 13 residues. The V gene's germline CDR1 is MNHNS and CDR2 SASEGT. The V end was cut by 8 bases, the J end by 6 bases, with 15 bases between. In DNA, the CDR3 is TGTGCCAGCCGCGAGGGACCTCGCGATACGCAGTATTTT. This translates into CASREGPRDTQYF.

The chain is built from TRBV19 and TRBJ2-1; D might be TRBD2 (5 bases). Germline V gene lookup returns CDR1 LNHDA and CDR2 SQIVND (reference sequence). V shed 2 bases and J shed 5 bases, with 13 bases lying between them. This CDR3 region has 15 residues. CDR3 loop: CASSIFGLVNNEQFF. The CDR3 region has the DNA TGTGCCAGTAGTATATTTGGACTTGTAAACAATGAGCAGTTCTTC.

The chain links TRBV15 to TRBJ1-5; D is undetermined. Germline-derived CDR1 and CDR2 are LNHNV and YYDKDF (reference sequence). This CDR3 spans 13 amino acids. Trimming removed 1 base at V and 4 bases at J, with 5 bases between. CDR3 in amino acids: CATSRVGNQPQHF. The CDR3 region has the DNA TGTGCCACCAGCAGAGTGGGTAATCAGCCCCAGCATTTT.